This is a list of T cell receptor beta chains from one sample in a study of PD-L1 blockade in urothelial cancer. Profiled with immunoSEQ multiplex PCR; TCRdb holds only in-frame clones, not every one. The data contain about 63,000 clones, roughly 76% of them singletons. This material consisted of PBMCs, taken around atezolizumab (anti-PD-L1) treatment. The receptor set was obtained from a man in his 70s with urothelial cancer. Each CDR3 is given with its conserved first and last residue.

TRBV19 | CASSENRDFRNTIYF
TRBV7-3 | CASSLDSHNEQFF
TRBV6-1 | CASSEQASYEQYF
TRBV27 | CASSSVGGGYGYTF
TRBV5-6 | CASSLVSGGVYGYTF
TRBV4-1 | CASSQGGTGVTYNEQFF
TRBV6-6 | CASSYSGPAYEQYF
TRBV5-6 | CASSSPRGDRFYNEQFF
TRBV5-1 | CASSLEGRDTGELFF
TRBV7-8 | CASSLGAGTGTYEQYF
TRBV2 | CASSLEGVEEQFF
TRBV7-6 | CASSSRKTAGSAYEQYF
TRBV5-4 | CASTRGGTGSYNEQFF
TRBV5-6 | CASSLGGGYTF
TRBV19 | CASSNLQGKITGELFF
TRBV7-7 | CASSPGGANTGELFF
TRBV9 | CASSVGGDTQYF
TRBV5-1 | CASSIAGTSSTGELFF
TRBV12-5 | CASGFLRTGSGIEQYF
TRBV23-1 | CASRKSGQGGSYEQYF
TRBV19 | CASSIGAGGRPETQYF
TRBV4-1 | CASSTLGLVYNEQFF
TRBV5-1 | CASSLGTGGWLYEQYF
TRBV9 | CASSSNYGGGGNEKLFF
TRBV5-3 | CARSTTSLTGSTPNQPQHF
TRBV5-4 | CASSPGGGLYEQYF
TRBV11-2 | CASSPGGSSYEQYF
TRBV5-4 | CASSATAENTEAFF
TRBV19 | CASSPQGLLKNIQYF
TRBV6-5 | CASSRTGEVREQYF
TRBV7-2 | CASSLDRERTDTQYF
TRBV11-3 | CASSPSQGAYEQYF
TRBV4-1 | CASSQDVKQTTNTEAFF
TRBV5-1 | CATREYMTTDTQYF
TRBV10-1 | CASRTSDWPSYNEQFF
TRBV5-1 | CASSRGQGVYGYTF
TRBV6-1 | CASSERGLANYGYTF
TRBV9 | CASSGRRGTGEETQYF
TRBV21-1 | CASYLDSLPSGANVLTF
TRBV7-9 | CASSQGAGARGEKLFF
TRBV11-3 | CASSLRGSGSTDTQYF
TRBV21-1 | CASSTPRGGMAYNSPLHF
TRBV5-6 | CASSFTDTGRGYTF
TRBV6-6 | CASSPVDTQYF
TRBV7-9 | CASSSQGMNTEAFF
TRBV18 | CASSPPFTDNEQFF
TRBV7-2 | CASSPTSGATWETQYF
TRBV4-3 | CASSQDGTDFQGAFF
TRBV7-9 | CASIRSTYNEQFF
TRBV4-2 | CASSQDQGAVYEQYF
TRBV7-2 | CASSPLPGGGYNEQFF
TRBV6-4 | CASSSGNTGELFF
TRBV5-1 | CASSPGHAYGYTF